Sequencing of this TCR beta chain was carried out in a study of T-cell reconstitution after alpha-beta-depleted transplantation in children (dated by TCRdb to about 2016). Broadly, across the study: Using TCR repertoire profiling, the study quantitatively followed how T-cell immune reconstitution unfolded in children after TCRalphabeta/CD19-depleted allogeneic hematopoietic cell transplantation.

Explained via the paper, the treatment or condition label denotes: allogeneic hematopoietic cell transplantation with graft depleted of TCRalphabeta T cells and CD19 B cells. Transplant recipients were children who received TCRalphabeta/CD19-depleted allogeneic hematopoietic cell grafts. The library was produced with PCR. Sequencing used an Illumina HiSeq 2500. Molecular barcoding was employed in the preparation of TCR libraries, with unique molecular identifiers being used to normalize TCRbeta repertoire quantification. The raw public data were reprocessed by TCRdb itself: fastp quality trimming at Q25, MiXCR clonotype calling, in-frame beta chains only. A single entry per CDR3 protein holds the most common genes and DNA from its merged rows. The table for this sample lists 200,000 to 300,000 distinct CDR3 sequences; 25% of them were counted only once. The leading ten clones occupy about 2.5% of the sample.

There are many counts of this clonotype. Which antigen it targets is not known. No much larger clone is present one base from it, and per-base qualities are unavailable. Results the study describes overall, beyond this receptor: About two months after transplant, the apparently early recovery of alphabetaT-cell counts reportedly depended on just several hundred clones that had expanded rapidly and came from non-depleted graft cells. Over the following months the frequencies of hyperexpanded clones went down, and after one year T-cell counts and TCRbeta diversity were mostly credited to newly produced T cells. The high TCRbeta diversity at day 60 in some patients was ascribed to recipient T cells and intrathymic progenitors that had survived conditioning.

V is pared back by 0 bases and J by 3 bases, with 6 bases lying between the germline termini. From cysteine to phenylalanine, the CDR3 is 14 amino acids long. Only the CDR3 region is kept as DNA, spanning 42 bases read in frame from base 1. This sample comprised PBMCs, obtained before TCRalphabeta/CD19-depleted stem cell transplant. The chain is assembled from TRBV12-3 or TRBV12-4 and TRBJ2-1, with an unclear D gene assignment. The clonotype comes from a girl under 10 years old with Fanconi anemia, due to receive a stem cell transplant. The base sequence is TGTGCCAGCAGTTTAGCGGCCCTCTACAATGAGCAGTTCTTC. Its protein reads: CASSLAALYNEQFF.